In this sample, the clone carrying this T cell receptor beta chain turned up a few times. What it recognizes is unknown. TCRdb's copy holds only in-frame clones and misses some; the assay was immunoSEQ multiplex PCR. The sample records roughly 3,400 clones, 82% being singletons. The CDR3 is 12 residues long. V was pared by 7 bases and J by 2 bases, with 11 bases between. CDR1 is GTSNPN and CDR2 is SVGIG in the germline V gene (reference sequence). Sequenced samples came from active juvenile idiopathic arthritis patients. This sample was included in a study of circulating and synovial CD4+ cells in juvenile arthritis. Notes on the study in general: Circulating pathogenic-like and bulk T cells looked alike by Vbeta family usage. Some such blood samples were as oligoclonal as synovium.

The sequence came from a human donor with juvenile idiopathic arthritis. The V and J genes are TRBV30 and TRBJ1-1; D not resolved. The specimen sequenced was CD4+ T cells from synovial fluid. CDR3 sequence: CAYRVGNTEAFF. CDR3 DNA sequence: TGTGCCTACCGGGTTGGCAACACTGAAGCTTTCTTT.